The 26 T cell receptor beta chains presented below share a single source sample, sequenced in a study of CD8+ T cells in alopecia areata (dated by TCRdb to between 2017 and 2018). The library relied on the immunoSEQ multiplex PCR assay. For TCR sequencing, RNA was extracted from every sample and reverse transcribed into cDNA to serve as template. Imported from immuneACCESS, the table was reduced by TCRdb to in-frame sequences with V and J called. These copies leave out some clones; in studies compared against another copy, an unresolved V gene accounts for under half, and the cause of the remainder is not known. The sample includes 65,000 to 100,000 clones, with 51% observed a single time. Around 6% of the sample rests with the top ten. Sequenced: NKG2D-high CD8+ T cells sorted from blood. Reading the label with the study, this specimen's cell subset or site is: sorted CD8+ NKG2D-high blood T cells. The source of these receptors is a human donor with alopecia areata.

This rearrangement joins TRBV13 to TRBJ2-5; 9 nucleotides agree with TRBD1. From germline, CDR1 is PRHDT and CDR2 FYEKMQ (reference sequence). The ends lost 5 bases at V and 3 bases at J; junction bases unmatched: 4. The CDR3 consists of 14 residues. CDR3 in amino acids: CASSRRDREETQYF. Here the CDR3 DNA reads TGTGCCAGCAGCCGCCGGGACAGGGAAGAGACCCAGTACTTC.

This clone came up a few times. The chain employs TRBV28 and TRBJ2-3; possibly TRBD1 or TRBD2 for D (5 bases each). V was pared by 6 bases and J by 12 bases, with 19 bases between. There are 13 residues in the CDR3. In germline, CDR1 is MDHEN, CDR2 SYDVKM. The CDR3 region is CASSLRASRGQYF. In DNA form, the CDR3 reads TGTGCCAGCAGCCTCAGGGCTAGCCGGGGTCAGTATTTT. The full variable domain, rest sourced from reference TRBV28 and TRBJ2-3, is DVKVTQSSRYLVKRTGEKVFLECVQDMDHENMFWYRQDPGLGLRLIYFSYDVKMKEKGDIPEGYSVSREKKERFSLILESASTNQTSMYLCASSLRASRGQYFGPGTRLTVL.

This clone was seen a few times. The chain has TRBV2 and TRBJ2-7, with 12 nucleotides matching TRBD1. Germline trimming cut 10 bases from V and 3 bases from J; bases unmatched to any gene: 4. Germline V gene lookup returns CDR1 SNHLY and CDR2 FYNNEI. The CDR3 contains 13 residues. CDR3 coding DNA: TGTGCCACGGGGACAGGGGGCTTCTACGAGCAGTACTTC. Protein sequence: CATGTGGFYEQYF.

The chain links TRBV5-6 to TRBJ1-2; 9 bases align to TRBD1. Unmatched junction bases numbered 5, after V lost 4 bases and J lost 4 bases. Germline assignment: CDR1 SGHDT and CDR2 YYEEEE. The CDR3 covers 14 residues. CDR3 sequence reads: CASSGQGPGYGYTF. The CDR3 DNA reads TGTGCCAGCAGCGGACAGGGGCCCGGCTATGGCTACACCTTC.

This clone occurred a few times. CDR3 loop: CSTLHPGAYNEQFF. The CDR3 nucleotides are TGCAGCACCTTACACCCAGGAGCCTACAATGAGCAGTTCTTC. This chain joins TRBV29-1 and TRBJ2-1; D ambiguous. Germline CDR1 reads SQVTM; CDR2 reads ANQGSEA. The V and J ends lost 8 bases and 2 bases respectively, with 16 bases between them. This CDR3 comprises 14 residues.

This clone was seen just once. V is TRBV4-1 and J is TRBJ1-1; unclear D gene. V lost 0 bases and J lost 1, with 6 bases in between. The germline CDR1 and CDR2 sequences are MGHRA and YSYEKL. The length of the CDR3 is 14 residues. The CDR3 nucleotides are TGCGCCAGCAGCCAAGATAGAGGGAACACTGAAGCTTTCTTT. Translation gives CASSQDRGNTEAFF.

This clone was recorded a few times. The CDR3 is CASSQDLGPLLNTEAFF. In DNA form, the CDR3 reads TGTGCCAGCAGCCAAGATTTGGGTCCTTTGTTGAACACTGAAGCTTTCTTT. This chain uses TRBV14 with TRBJ1-1; no firm D call. V was shortened by 0 bases and J by 0 bases, with 14 bases between the two germline ends. This CDR3 region has 17 residues. Germline V CDR1 and CDR2: SGHDN, FVKESK.

This clone was seen a few times. Other nucleotide sequences in the sample specify the same CDR3. The V gene is TRBV29-1, the J gene TRBJ1-2; 10 nucleotides align to TRBD1. The CDR3 extends over 14 amino acids. V dropped 3 bases and J dropped 4; count of bases not matched to a gene: 5. Germline assignment: CDR1 SQVTM and CDR2 ANQGSEA. The CDR3 is CSVEPDRGGYGYTF. In DNA, the CDR3 is TGCAGCGTTGAGCCGGACAGGGGGGGCTATGGCTACACCTTC. Full variable domain (rest looked up from reference TRBV29-1 and TRBJ1-2): SAVISQKPSRDICQRGTSLTIQCQVDSQVTMMFWYRQQPGQSLTLIATANQGSEATYESGFVIDKFPISRPNLTFSTLTVSNMSPEDSSIYLCSVEPDRGGYGYTFGSGTRLTVV.

This clone has more than one count but fewer than ten. This sequence joins TRBV28 and TRBJ2-1; 9 nucleotides match TRBD2. The length of the CDR3 is 15 residues. V was clipped by 7 bases and J by 8 bases; unmatched bases: 12. Germline loops: CDR1 MDHEN, CDR2 SYDVKM. DNA of the CDR3: TGTGCCAGCACCCCCGGGACTAGCAGGACCGATGAGCAGTTCTTC. Its translation is CASTPGTSRTDEQFF.

The chain employs TRBV2 and TRBJ2-7, with unresolved D. This CDR3 has 11 residues. The germline gives CDR1 SNHLY, CDR2 FYNNEI. V dropped 7 bases and J dropped 1 base, with 5 bases sitting between them. CDR3 bases: TGTGCCAGCAAGACTTCCTACGAGCAGTACTTC. It yields the protein CASKTSYEQYF.

The chain combines TRBV4-3 with TRBJ1-2; 8 nucleotides agree with TRBD1. The trim removed 1 base at V and 4 bases at J, leaving 5 bases unmatched. Germline V CDR1 and CDR2: LGHNA, YSLEER. The CDR3 contains 15 residues. The CDR3 coding sequence is TGCGCCAGCAGCCAAGCGACAGGGGCAGGCTATGGCTACACCTTC. This encodes CASSQATGAGYGYTF.

This chain uses TRBV10-3 with TRBJ2-1; 10 bases are shared with TRBD1. Germline V CDR1 and CDR2: ENHRY, SYGVKD. CDR3 length: 15 residues. Trimming at V came to 7 bases and at J to 4 bases, leaving 7 bases not matched to a gene. The CDR3 DNA reads as TGTGCCATCAAAGGAGACAGGGGGCCATACAATGAGCAGTTCTTC. Residues: CAIKGDRGPYNEQFF.

The chain combines TRBV27 with TRBJ2-2, with D maybe TRBD1 (5 bases). V lost 3 bases and J lost 0, with 11 bases in between. The germline V gene has CDR1 MNHEY and CDR2 SMNVEV (reference sequence). This CDR3 is built from 16 residues. This CDR3 is CASSFLTAANTGELFF. CDR3 nucleotide sequence: TGTGCCAGCAGTTTTCTGACAGCAGCGAACACCGGGGAGCTGTTTTTT.

V and J are TRBV27 and TRBJ1-1; weak D call: TRBD1 (5 bases). Trimming cost V 4 bases and J 0 bases, with 12 bases left between them. The CDR3 has 15 amino acids. CDR1 and CDR2 (germline): MNHEY, SMNVEV (reference sequence). The CDR3 spells CASSYSGALNTEAFF. CDR3 sequence (DNA): TGTGCCAGCAGTTATTCCGGGGCACTGAACACTGAAGCTTTCTTT.

The chain combines TRBV7-2 with TRBJ2-3; a weak D match, TRBD2 (5 bases). V was shortened by 7 bases and J by 3 bases, with 8 bases between the two germline ends. The length of the CDR3 is 12 residues. Germline V gives CDR1 SGHTA, CDR2 FQGNSA. CDR3 sequence (DNA): TGTGCCAGCACCTGGAGGACAGATACGCAGTATTTT. It yields the protein CASTWRTDTQYF.

There are a few counts of this clone. The chain joins TRBV29-1 to TRBJ2-7, with TRBD1 identical over 10 bases. This CDR3 is 15 amino acids long. With 6 bases clipped from V and 5 bases from J, the junction kept 13 bases outside the gene matches. Germline V gene data show CDR1 as SQVTM and CDR2 as ANQGSEA. CDR3 loop: CSVVPGQGREDEQYF. The CDR3 coding sequence is TGCAGCGTGGTCCCGGGACAGGGGAGAGAAGACGAGCAGTACTTC.

J is TRBJ2-2 and V is TRBV29-1, with a weak D call TRBD1 (5 bases). This CDR3 spans 11 amino acids. Trimming pared 6 bases from V and 7 bases from J, leaving 9 bases between. The germline gives CDR1 SQVTM, CDR2 ANQGSEA. The CDR3 DNA sequence: TGCAGCGTGGGGCTGAACGGGGAGCTGTTTTTT. It specifies CSVGLNGELFF.

J is TRBJ1-6 and V is TRBV27; D remains unclear. With 5 bases removed from V and 4 bases from J, the gap between germline ends came to 6 bases. This CDR3 is built from 13 residues. Germline V gene sequence: CDR1 MNHEY, CDR2 SMNVEV (reference sequence). The CDR3 DNA reads TGTGCCAGCAGTGAACCATATAATTCACCCCTCCACTTT. This codes for CASSEPYNSPLHF.

This clone was detected once. V usage is TRBV11-2 and J usage is TRBJ2-3; the D gene is possibly TRBD2 (5 bases). This CDR3 comprises 15 residues. Trimming pared 4 bases from V and 0 bases from J, leaving 11 bases between. The germline V gene has CDR1 SGHAT and CDR2 FQNNGV. CDR3 DNA sequence: TGTGCCAGCAGCTCAAAACGGACTAGCACAGATACGCAGTATTTT. Amino acids: CASSSKRTSTDTQYF.

The chain carries TRBV4-1 and TRBJ2-1, with D unresolved. The germline V gene encodes CDR1 MGHRA and CDR2 YSYEKL. V gave up 0 bases and J gave up 9 bases, with 6 bases separating them. The CDR3 runs 12 residues. The CDR3 coding sequence is TGCGCCAGCAGCCAAGACCTCTTTGAGCAGTTCTTC. It encodes CASSQDLFEQFF.

This clone was observed a handful of times. This sequence joins TRBV4-1 and TRBJ2-3; a weak D match, TRBD2 (5 bases). V lost 6 bases, J lost 4 bases, and 11 bases lay in between. The germline V gene has CDR1 MGHRA and CDR2 YSYEKL. The CDR3 spans 13 residues. In nucleotides, the CDR3 is TGCGCCAGCAGTCCCGTCGGGGCAGATACGCAGTATTTT. It yields the protein CASSPVGADTQYF.

The rearrangement uses TRBV29-1 and TRBJ1-2; 8 bases fit TRBD1. Germline loops: CDR1 SQVTM, CDR2 ANQGSEA. With 1 base clipped from V and 1 base from J, the junction kept 8 bases outside the gene matches. This CDR3 has 16 amino acids. CDR3 in amino acids: CSVEGSDRAINYGYTF. The CDR3, as DNA: TGCAGCGTTGAAGGATCGGACAGGGCAATTAACTATGGCTACACCTTC.

This clone has more than one count but fewer than ten. The rearrangement joins TRBV29-1 to TRBJ2-7; TRBD1 is a possible D gene (6 bases). The ends were cut back, 4 bases at V and 4 bases at J, with 11 bases in the middle. There are 12 residues in the CDR3. The germline V gene has CDR1 SQVTM and CDR2 ANQGSEA. CDR3 nucleotide sequence: TGCAGCGTTGGACAGACAGGTTACGAGCAGTACTTC. Translation: CSVGQTGYEQYF.

The J gene is TRBJ2-3, the V gene TRBV9; 7 bases align to TRBD1. The CDR3 runs 12 residues. J lost 7 bases, V lost 3 bases, and 2 bases had no gene match. Germline V gene lookup returns CDR1 SGDLS and CDR2 YYNGEE. The CDR3 bases are TGTGCCAGCAGCGGACAGGGATATACGCAGTATTTT. Translated: CASSGQGYTQYF.

A few counts support this clone. The chain is built from TRBV4-1 and TRBJ1-2; unclear D gene. The CDR3 has 14 amino acids. The V and J ends lost 1 base and 4 bases respectively, with 10 bases between them. The germline gives CDR1 MGHRA, CDR2 YSYEKL. CDR3 sequence reads: CASSQGMAVYGYTF. The CDR3 nucleotides are TGCGCCAGCAGCCAAGGGATGGCAGTCTATGGCTACACCTTC.

The V and J genes are TRBV27 and TRBJ2-7; D possibly uses TRBD1 or TRBD2 (5 bases each). The CDR3 length is 13 residues. Looked up from germline, CDR1 is MNHEY and CDR2 is SMNVEV (reference sequence). Deletions cut 5 bases from V and 4 bases from J, with 12 bases between. The CDR3 sequence: CASSHGTTYEQYF. In nucleotides, the CDR3 is TGTGCCAGCAGTCACGGGACCACTTACGAGCAGTACTTC.